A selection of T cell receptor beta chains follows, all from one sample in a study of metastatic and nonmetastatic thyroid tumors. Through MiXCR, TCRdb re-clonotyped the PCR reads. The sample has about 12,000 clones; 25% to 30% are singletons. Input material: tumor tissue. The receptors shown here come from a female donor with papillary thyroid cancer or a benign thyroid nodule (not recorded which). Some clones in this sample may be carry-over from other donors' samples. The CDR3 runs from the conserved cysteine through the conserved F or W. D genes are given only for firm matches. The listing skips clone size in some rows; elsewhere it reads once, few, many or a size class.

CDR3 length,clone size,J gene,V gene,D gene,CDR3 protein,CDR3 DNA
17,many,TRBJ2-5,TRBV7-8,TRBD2,CASRSSGTSGYQETQYF,TGTGCCAGCAGATCCTCCGGGACTAGCGGCTACCAAGAGACCCAGTACTTC
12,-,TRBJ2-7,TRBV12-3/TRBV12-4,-,CASSLTGDEQYF,TGTGCCAGCAGCCTTACAGGCGACGAGCAGTACTTC
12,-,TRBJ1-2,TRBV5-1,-,CASSLDAEGYTF,TGCGCCAGCAGCTTGGATGCTGAAGGCTACACCTTC
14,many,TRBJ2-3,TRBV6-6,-,CASSYVWGTDTQYF,TGTGCCAGCAGTTACGTGTGGGGCACAGATACGCAGTATTTT
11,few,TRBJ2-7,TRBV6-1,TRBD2,CASRRGSEQYF,TGTGCCAGCAGGCGGGGGAGCGAGCAGTACTTC
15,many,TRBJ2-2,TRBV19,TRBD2,CASSTSGRLTGELFF,TGTGCCAGTAGCACTAGCGGGAGACTCACCGGGGAGCTGTTTTTT
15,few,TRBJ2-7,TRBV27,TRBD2,CASSPLLLAGYEQYF,TGTGCCAGCAGCCCTCTTTTATTAGCGGGCTACGAGCAGTACTTC
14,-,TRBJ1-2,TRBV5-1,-,CASSRGMPGDGYTF,TGCGCCAGCAGCCGCGGGATGCCCGGGGATGGCTACACCTTC
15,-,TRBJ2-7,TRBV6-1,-,CASSETQDSSYEQYF,TGTGCCAGCAGTGAAACCCAGGACAGTTCCTACGAGCAGTACTTC
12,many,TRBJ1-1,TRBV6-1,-,CASRNRATEAFF,TGTGCCAGCAGGAACAGGGCCACTGAAGCTTTCTTT
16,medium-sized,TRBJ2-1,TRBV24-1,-,CATSDFGGGSYNEQFF,TGTGCCACCAGTGATTTCGGAGGGGGCTCCTACAATGAGCAGTTCTTC
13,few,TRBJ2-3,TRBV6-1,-,CASTWSGTDTQYF,TGTGCCAGCACCTGGAGTGGCACAGATACGCAGTATTTT
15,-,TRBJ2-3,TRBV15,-,CATSRERRGTDTQYF,TGTGCCACCAGCAGAGAACGACGCGGGACAGATACGCAGTATTTT
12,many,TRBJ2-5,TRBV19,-,CASSIDAETQYF,TGTGCCAGTAGTATAGACGCAGAGACCCAGTACTTC
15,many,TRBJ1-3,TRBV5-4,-,CASSKGTYSGNTIYF,TGTGCCAGCAGCAAAGGGACGTACTCTGGAAACACCATATATTTT
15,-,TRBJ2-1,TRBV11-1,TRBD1,CASSLDRESYNEQFF,TGTGCCAGCAGCTTGGACAGGGAATCCTACAATGAGCAGTTCTTC
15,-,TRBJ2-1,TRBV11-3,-,CASSLNLRSYNEQFF,TGTGCCAGCAGCTTAAATCTTCGCTCCTACAATGAGCAGTTCTTC
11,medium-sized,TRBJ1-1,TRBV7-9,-,CASSTSTEAFF,TGTGCCAGCAGCACTTCCACTGAAGCTTTCTTT
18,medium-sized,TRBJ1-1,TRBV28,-,CASSSPGGRQTKNTEAFF,TGTGCCAGCAGTTCCCCTGGCGGTAGACAGACAAAGAACACTGAAGCTTTCTTT
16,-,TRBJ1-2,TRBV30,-,CATGGEGTPPGYGYTF,TGTGCCACCGGAGGGGAGGGGACACCTCCAGGTTATGGCTACACCTTC
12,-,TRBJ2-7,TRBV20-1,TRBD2,CSPTSGNYEQYF,TGCAGCCCAACTAGCGGGAACTACGAGCAGTACTTC
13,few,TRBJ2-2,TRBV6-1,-,CASSEINTGELFF,TGTGCCAGCAGCGAGATAAACACCGGGGAGCTGTTTTTT
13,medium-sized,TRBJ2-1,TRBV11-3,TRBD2,CASSPGLVNEQFF,TGTGCCAGCAGTCCGGGACTAGTCAATGAGCAGTTCTTC
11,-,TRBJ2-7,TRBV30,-,CAQDGAYEQYF,TGTGCCCAGGACGGCGCCTACGAGCAGTACTTC
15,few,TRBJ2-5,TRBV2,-,CASIWSGEAQETQYF,TGTGCCAGCATTTGGTCCGGGGAGGCACAAGAGACCCAGTACTTC
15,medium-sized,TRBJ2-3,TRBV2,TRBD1,CASSAMDRGTDTQYF,TGTGCCAGCAGTGCGATGGACAGGGGTACAGATACGCAGTATTTT
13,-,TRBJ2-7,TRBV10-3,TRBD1,CAISESRGNEQYF,TGTGCCATCAGTGAGTCCAGGGGGAACGAGCAGTACTTC
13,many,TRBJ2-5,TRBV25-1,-,CASSSGARETQYF,TGTGCCAGCAGTTCGGGGGCGCGGGAGACCCAGTACTTC
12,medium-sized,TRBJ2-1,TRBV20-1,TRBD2,CSARTSANEQFF,TGCAGTGCCCGGACTAGCGCGAATGAGCAGTTCTTC
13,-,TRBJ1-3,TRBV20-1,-,CSATTGSGNTIYF,TGCAGTGCAACAACAGGGTCCGGAAACACCATATATTTT
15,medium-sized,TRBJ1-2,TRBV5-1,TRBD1,CASSPGQGVSLGYTF,TGCGCCAGCAGCCCGGGACAGGGCGTAAGTCTTGGCTACACCTTC
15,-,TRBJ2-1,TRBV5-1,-,CASSPQGRSYNEQFF,TGCGCCAGCAGCCCTCAGGGGCGGTCGTACAATGAGCAGTTCTTC
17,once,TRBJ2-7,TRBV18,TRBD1,CASSPRLSGTGVLEQYF,TGTGCCAGCTCACCACGCCTTTCCGGGACAGGGGTACTCGAGCAGTACTTC
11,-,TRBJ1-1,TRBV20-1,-,CSARVQGWAFF,TGCAGTGCTAGAGTGCAGGGGTGGGCTTTCTTT
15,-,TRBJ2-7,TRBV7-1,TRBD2,CASSPAGLAAYEQYF,TGTGCCAGCAGCCCAGCGGGACTAGCGGCTTACGAGCAGTACTTC
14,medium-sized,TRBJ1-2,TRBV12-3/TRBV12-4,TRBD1,CASTDRGPNYGYTF,TGTGCCAGCACCGACAGGGGGCCTAACTATGGCTACACCTTC
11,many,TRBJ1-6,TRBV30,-,CAWKSKSPLHF,TGTGCCTGGAAGTCAAAATCACCCCTCCACTTT
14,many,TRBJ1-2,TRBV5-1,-,CASSLLGNGYGYTF,TGCGCCAGCAGCTTGCTGGGGAATGGCTATGGCTACACCTTC
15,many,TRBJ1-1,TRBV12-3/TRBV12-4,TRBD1,CASSLDSGGITEAFF,TGTGCCAGCAGTTTAGATTCAGGGGGCATCACTGAAGCTTTCTTT
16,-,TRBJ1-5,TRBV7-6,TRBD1,CASSLSQGGGNQPQHF,TGTGCCAGCAGCTTATCACAGGGGGGAGGCAATCAGCCCCAGCATTTT
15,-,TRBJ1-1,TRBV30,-,CAWKVRGREGTEAFF,TGTGCCTGGAAAGTGAGGGGAAGGGAGGGCACTGAAGCTTTCTTT